The entry below gives a single TCR beta chain sequence along with its context. Its specificity is not known. Pooling was applied to second doses at about 4 or about 12 weeks. The source of the sample is a study of T cell responses to AZD1222 COVID-19 vaccine. CDR1 is KGHSH and CDR2 is LQKENI in the germline V gene. The CDR3 spans 14 residues. V was pared by 0 bases and J by 13 bases, with 15 bases between. This table comes from immunoSEQ multiplex PCR, and its TCRdb copy is limited to in-frame clones, with some not included. The table has about 120,000 clones, about nine tenths seen once. Findings and limits, study-wide: Along spike, vaccine-associated CD4 TCRs were found throughout, with dominance at 160-218 and 743-854. A mostly white British donor set with more females was recruited, and clonal diversity was possibly underestimated.

This specimen consisted of peripheral blood, obtained 28 days after the second AZD1222 dose. The sequence was collected from an adult who received the AZD1222 COVID-19 vaccine. The rearrangement uses TRBV18 and TRBJ1-4; no clear D. CDR3 bases: TGTGCCAGCTCACCACCGTGGGAGGGTAGGCGACTGTTTTTT. Encoded protein: CASSPPWEGRRLFF.